This TCR beta chain stems from a study of T cells in Graves' hyperthyroidism and ophthalmopathy (dated by TCRdb to the late 2010s). Concerning the study at large: Peripheral blood was collected at initial diagnosis, before any treatment. To identify distinguishing TCR V-J signatures, a discovery cohort of 90 to 100 patients was used, comprising some 45 with Graves' ophthalmopathy and some 60 with stable Graves' hyperthyroidism. Whether ophthalmopathy could be predicted prospectively was tested in an independent validation cohort made up of fewer than 20 hyperthyroidism patients plus 17 patients who later progressed to ophthalmopathy. For training and testing, the approximately 97 patients in the discovery cohort were randomly divided in a 7:3 ratio. In addition, the study compared T-cell repertoires in thyroid tissue and in blood from about 6 Graves' hyperthyroidism patients. Following sampling, methimazole starting at 30 mg daily was given to hyperthyroidism patients, and high-dose intravenous methylprednisolone was given to ophthalmopathy patients. TCR Vbeta CDR3 sequencing of some 140 peripheral blood samples (43 ophthalmopathy, some 75 hyperthyroidism and approximately 17 progressor patients) is reported in the paper.

The TCR beta CDR3 regions were amplified from the RNA transcripts. The first round of RT-PCR for the TCR CDR3 was performed with the HTBI primer set and the Qiagen OneStep RT-PCR kit. Libraries were constructed in a second round of multiplex PCR, after which size selection and purification were performed. Paired-end sequencing of the libraries was performed with 100 bp reads on an Illumina HiSeq2000. The authors processed their data as follows. Raw data were processed with SOAPnuke, discarding reads with adapters, uncalled bases, mean Phred below 15, or no exact constant-primer or identifier match. COPE v1.2.5 was used to merge high-quality paired reads, and clonotypes were defined as unique nucleotide sequences. MiTCR v1.1 was used to align the clonotypes against IMGT TRBV, TRBD and TRBJ reference segments. The analysis included only V-J combinations with a frequency above 0.0001, which together covered approximately 99% of the repertoires. A TCS score was defined as the ratio of F50 (clonal expansion) to E x V (chaos), with BLOSUM62-based TCRdist applied between CDR3 peptides within each V-J. Welch's t-statistics and random forest reduced 500 to 550 V-J features to about 13, which were used in a naive Bayes classifier (R e1071). Clones were called with MiXCR by TCRdb after fastp trimmed the public reads at Q25, and only in-frame beta chains were retained. Every CDR3 protein is listed once, alongside the most common genes and DNA of its rows. The V and J calls reflect TCRdb's pipeline rather than the authors' work. A total of under 250,000 distinct CDR3 sequences appear in this sample, about 15% of them only once. Of the sample, around 50% is held by the ten largest clones.

Stable Graves' hyperthyroidism was defined as no progression to ophthalmopathy during 18 months of follow-up. Hyperthyroidism patients were aged 18 to 65 years and newly diagnosed, with disease duration of less than 2 months. Exclusion was applied to patients with uncontrolled infections, other autoimmune diseases, pregnancy or lactation. Diagnoses were established on the basis of clinical symptoms, serum thyroxine and TRAb, thyroid ultrasound, and orbital computed tomography. Ficoll-Paque density gradient centrifugation was used to isolate PBMCs from 8.5 to 10 ml of fresh peripheral blood. Total RNA was extracted using Trizol reagent, and RNA quality was assessed on an Agilent 2100 Bioanalyzer. In its sample, this clonotype was seen many times. Which antigen it targets is not known. Base qualities are not provided; no much larger clone lies one nucleotide away. The CDR3 numbers 15 residues from cysteine through phenylalanine. Only CDR3 DNA remains: 45 bases, in frame from the first base. Trimmed from V: 6 bases; trimmed from J: 5 bases; junction bases lacking a gene match: 8. Taken from the germline V gene, the CDR1 and CDR2 loops are MNHEY and SVGEGT.

The study at large found these results: Blood samples also contained most of the expanded thyroid clonotypes (frequency above 0.001), which suggests that blood repertoires may reflect thyroid immune responses. During validation, the model predicted progression to ophthalmopathy a median of approximately six months ahead of onset, with around 65% sensitivity and roughly 72% specificity. A model built on a 13 V-J signature distinguished ophthalmopathy from stable hyperthyroidism, reaching about 88% sensitivity and approximately 83% specificity in cross-validation and 80%/75% in testing. Sample size was not statistically predetermined, and blinding of investigators to group allocation was not performed.

This chain joins TRBV6-2 or TRBV6-3 to TRBJ2-1, with TRBD1 matching 9 junction bases. The TCR comes from a man over 45 with Graves' hyperthyroidism. Sequencing was done on a sample of blood. The CDR3 is CASSRGTGFHNEQFF. The nucleotide sequence reads TGTGCCAGCAGCAGGGGGACAGGGTTTCACAATGAGCAGTTCTTC.